Described below is a single TCR beta chain sequence and its context. Its antigen is still unknown. The 5'RACE method, run with constant-segment primers, produced TCR alpha and TCR beta cDNA libraries (carrying sample barcodes and UMIs). TCRdb analysed the 5' RACE reads with MiXCR anew, one entry per CDR3 protein. The sample records roughly 190,000 distinct CDR3 sequences, roughly a tenth being singletons. The record originates from a study of T-cell memory formation after mild COVID-19. Study-level findings and limits: Some SARS-CoV-2-responding clones were already detected in memory before infection. CD4+ contracting clones lay mainly in CM and EM, CD8+ ones in EMRA.

The sequenced sample consisted of PBMCs or a T cell subset sorted from them (not recorded which). This receptor was identified in a man aged 18 to 30 who had mild COVID-19 (a few samples of this study predate the infection). Cell type and time point are not known.

The CDR3 DNA reads TGTGCCAGCAGCTCCGGGCTGTGGGCTAGCACAGATACGCAGTATTTT. Translating it yields CASSSGLWASTDTQYF. The genes are TRBV7-2 and TRBJ2-3; D is ambiguous. The V and J ends lost 4 bases and 0 bases respectively, with 14 bases between them. Per germline, CDR1 SGHTA and CDR2 FQGNSA. This CDR3 spans 16 amino acids.